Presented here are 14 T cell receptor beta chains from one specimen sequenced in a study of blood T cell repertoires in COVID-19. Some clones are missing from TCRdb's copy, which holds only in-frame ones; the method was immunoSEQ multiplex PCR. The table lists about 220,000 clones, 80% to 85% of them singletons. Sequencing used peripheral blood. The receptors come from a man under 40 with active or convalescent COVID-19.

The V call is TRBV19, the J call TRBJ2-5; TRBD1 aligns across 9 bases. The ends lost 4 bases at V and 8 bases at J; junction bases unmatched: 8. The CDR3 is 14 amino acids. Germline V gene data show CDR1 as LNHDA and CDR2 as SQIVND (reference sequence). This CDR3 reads CASSTTGQGATQYF. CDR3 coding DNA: TGTGCCAGTAGTACCACGGGACAGGGTGCCACCCAGTACTTC.

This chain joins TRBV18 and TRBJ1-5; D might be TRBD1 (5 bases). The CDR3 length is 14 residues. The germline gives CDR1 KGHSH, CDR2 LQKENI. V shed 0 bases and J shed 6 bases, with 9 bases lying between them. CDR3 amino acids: CASSPPGGGQPQHF. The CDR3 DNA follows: TGTGCCAGCTCACCACCGGGGGGAGGTCAGCCCCAGCATTTT.

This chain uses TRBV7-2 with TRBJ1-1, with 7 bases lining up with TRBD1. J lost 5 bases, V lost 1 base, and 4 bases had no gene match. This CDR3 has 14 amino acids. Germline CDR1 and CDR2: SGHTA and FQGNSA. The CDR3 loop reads CASSLDRGGTEAFF. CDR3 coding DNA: TGTGCCAGCAGCTTAGACAGGGGAGGTACTGAAGCTTTCTTT.

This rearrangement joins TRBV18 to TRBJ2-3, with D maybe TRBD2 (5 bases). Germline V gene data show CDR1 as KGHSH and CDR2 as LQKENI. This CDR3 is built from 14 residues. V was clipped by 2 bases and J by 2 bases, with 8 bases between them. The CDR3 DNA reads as TGTGCCAGCTCACCAGAGACTAACACAGATACGCAGTATTTT. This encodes CASSPETNTDTQYF. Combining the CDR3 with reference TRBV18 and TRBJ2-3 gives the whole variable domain NAGVMQNPRHLVRRRGQEARLRCSPMKGHSHVYWYRQLPEEGLKFMVYLQKENIIDESGMPKERFSAEFPKEGPSILRIQQVVRGDSAAYFCASSPETNTDTQYFGPGTRLTVL.

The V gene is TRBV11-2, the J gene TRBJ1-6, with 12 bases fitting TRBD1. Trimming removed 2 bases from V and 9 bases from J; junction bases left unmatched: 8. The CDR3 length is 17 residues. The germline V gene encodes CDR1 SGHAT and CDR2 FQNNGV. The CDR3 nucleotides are TGTGCCAGCAGCTTATACCGTGGGACAGGGGGCAGTTCACCCCTCCACTTT. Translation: CASSLYRGTGGSSPLHF.

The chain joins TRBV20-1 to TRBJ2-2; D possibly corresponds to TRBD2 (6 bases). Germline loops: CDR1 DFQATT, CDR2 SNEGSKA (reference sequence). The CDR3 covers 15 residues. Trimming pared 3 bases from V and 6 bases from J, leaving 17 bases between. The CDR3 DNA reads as TGCAGTGCTAGTTCGGGACTGGTGGGATCCGGGGAGCTGTTTTTT. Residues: CSASSGLVGSGELFF.

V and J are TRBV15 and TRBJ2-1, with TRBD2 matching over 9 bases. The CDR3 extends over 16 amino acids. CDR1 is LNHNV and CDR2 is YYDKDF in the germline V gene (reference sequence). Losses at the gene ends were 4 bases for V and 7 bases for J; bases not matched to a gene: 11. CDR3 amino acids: CATSNRPGLAFNEQFF. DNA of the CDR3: TGTGCCACCAGCAATCGTCCGGGACTAGCCTTTAATGAGCAGTTCTTC. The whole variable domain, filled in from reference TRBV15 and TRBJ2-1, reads DAMVIQNPRYQVTQFGKPVTLSCSQTLNHNVMYWYQQKSSQAPKLLFHYYDKDFNNEADTPDNFQSRRPNTSFCFLDIRSPGLGDTAMYLCATSNRPGLAFNEQFFGPGTRLTVL.

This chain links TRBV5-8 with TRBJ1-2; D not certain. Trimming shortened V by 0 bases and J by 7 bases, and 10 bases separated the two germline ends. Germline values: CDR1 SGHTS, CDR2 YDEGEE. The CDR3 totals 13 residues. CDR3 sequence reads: CASSLVSRSGYTF. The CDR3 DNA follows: TGTGCCAGCAGCTTGGTATCTAGGAGTGGCTACACCTTC.

The CDR3 DNA reads as TGTGCCAGCAGTGCGGGAATGAATGAGCAGTTCTTC. This translates into CASSAGMNEQFF. The V gene is TRBV25-1, the J gene TRBJ2-1; TRBD2 might be the D (5 bases). V dropped 4 bases and J dropped 7 bases, with 8 bases sitting between them. The CDR3 consists of 12 residues. The germline V gene has CDR1 MGHDK and CDR2 SYGVNS.

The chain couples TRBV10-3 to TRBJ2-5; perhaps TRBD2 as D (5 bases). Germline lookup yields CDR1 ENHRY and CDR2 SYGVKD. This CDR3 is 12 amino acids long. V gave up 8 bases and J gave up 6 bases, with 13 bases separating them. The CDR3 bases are TGTGCCATCCCCACTAGGCCAAAGACCCAGTACTTC. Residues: CAIPTRPKTQYF.

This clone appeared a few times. DNA for the CDR3: TGCAGCGCAGACAGTTTTAACTATGGCTACACCTTC. This sequence encodes CSADSFNYGYTF. The chain links TRBV29-1 to TRBJ1-2, with D perhaps TRBD1 (5 bases). Germline V gives CDR1 SQVTM, CDR2 ANQGSEA. The CDR3 sequence is 12 residues long. Trimming pared 7 bases from V and 1 base from J, leaving 10 bases between.

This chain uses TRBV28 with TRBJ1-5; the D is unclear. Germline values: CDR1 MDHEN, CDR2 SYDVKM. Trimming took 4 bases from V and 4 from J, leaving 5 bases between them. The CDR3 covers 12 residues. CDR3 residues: CASSSFNQPQHF. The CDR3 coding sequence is TGTGCCAGCAGTTCATTTAATCAGCCCCAGCATTTT.

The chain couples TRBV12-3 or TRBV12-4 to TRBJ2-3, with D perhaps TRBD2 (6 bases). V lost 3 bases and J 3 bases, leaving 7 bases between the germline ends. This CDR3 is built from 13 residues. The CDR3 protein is CASSLEGTDTQYF. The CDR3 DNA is TGTGCCAGCAGTTTGGAGGGAACAGATACGCAGTATTTT.

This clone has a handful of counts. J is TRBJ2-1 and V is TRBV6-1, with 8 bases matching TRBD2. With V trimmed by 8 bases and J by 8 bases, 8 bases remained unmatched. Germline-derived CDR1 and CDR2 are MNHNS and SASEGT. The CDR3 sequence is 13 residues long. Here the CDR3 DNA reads TGTGCCAGCGGGACTAGAGGCCCCCATGAGCAGTTCTTC. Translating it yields CASGTRGPHEQFF.